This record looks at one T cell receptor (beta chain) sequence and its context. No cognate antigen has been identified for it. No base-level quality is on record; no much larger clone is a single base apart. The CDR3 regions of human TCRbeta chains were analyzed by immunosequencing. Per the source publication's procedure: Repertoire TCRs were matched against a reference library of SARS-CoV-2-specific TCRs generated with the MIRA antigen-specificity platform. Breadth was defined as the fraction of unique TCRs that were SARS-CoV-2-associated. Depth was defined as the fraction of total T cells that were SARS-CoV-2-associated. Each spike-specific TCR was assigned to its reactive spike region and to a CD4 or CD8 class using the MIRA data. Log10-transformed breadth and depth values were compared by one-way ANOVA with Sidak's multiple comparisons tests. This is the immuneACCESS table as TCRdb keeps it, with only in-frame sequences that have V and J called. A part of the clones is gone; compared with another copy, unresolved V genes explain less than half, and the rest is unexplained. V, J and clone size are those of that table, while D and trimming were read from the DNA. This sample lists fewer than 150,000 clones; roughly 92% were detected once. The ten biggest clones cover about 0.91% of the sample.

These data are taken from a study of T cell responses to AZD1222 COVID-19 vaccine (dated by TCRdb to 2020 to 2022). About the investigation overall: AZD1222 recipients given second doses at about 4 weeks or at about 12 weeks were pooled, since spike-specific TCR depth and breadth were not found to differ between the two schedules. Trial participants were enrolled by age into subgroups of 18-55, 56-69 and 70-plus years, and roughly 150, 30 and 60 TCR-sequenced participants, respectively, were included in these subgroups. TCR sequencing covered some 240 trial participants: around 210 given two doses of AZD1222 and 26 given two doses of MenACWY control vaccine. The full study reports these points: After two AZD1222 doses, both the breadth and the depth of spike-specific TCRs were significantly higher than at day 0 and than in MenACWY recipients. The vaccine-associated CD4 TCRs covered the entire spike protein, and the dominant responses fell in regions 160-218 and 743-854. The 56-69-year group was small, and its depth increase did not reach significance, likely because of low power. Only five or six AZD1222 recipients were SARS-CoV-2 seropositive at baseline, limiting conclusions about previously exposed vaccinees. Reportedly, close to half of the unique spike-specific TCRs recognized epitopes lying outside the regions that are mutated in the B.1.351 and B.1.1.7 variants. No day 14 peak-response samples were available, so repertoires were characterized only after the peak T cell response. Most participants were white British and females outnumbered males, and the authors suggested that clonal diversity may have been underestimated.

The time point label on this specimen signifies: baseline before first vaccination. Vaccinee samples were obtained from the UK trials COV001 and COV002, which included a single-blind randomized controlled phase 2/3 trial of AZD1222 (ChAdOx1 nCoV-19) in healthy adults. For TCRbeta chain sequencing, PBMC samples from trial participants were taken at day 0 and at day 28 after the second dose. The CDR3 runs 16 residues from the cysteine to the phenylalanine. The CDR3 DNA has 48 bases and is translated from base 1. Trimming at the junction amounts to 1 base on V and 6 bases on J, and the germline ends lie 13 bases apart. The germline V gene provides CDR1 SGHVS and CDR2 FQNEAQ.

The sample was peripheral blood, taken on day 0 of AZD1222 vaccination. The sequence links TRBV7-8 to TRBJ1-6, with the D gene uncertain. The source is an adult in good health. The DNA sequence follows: TGTGCCAGCAGCTTAGAAAGAGGATGGGGTAATTCACCCCTCCACTTT. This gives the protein CASSLERGWGNSPLHF.